This passage covers 13 T cell receptor beta chains from one sample sequenced in a study of naive and memory T cell subsets. Both TRBC1 and TRBC2 were covered by a beta constant-region primer of two equimolar oligonucleotides. The ligated cDNA underwent four PCR rounds using SP2 and nested alpha and beta constant-region primers. From the UMI-ligation and nested PCR reads, TCRdb called clonotypes with MiXCR, one entry per CDR3 protein. The data show 30,000 to 40,000 distinct CDR3 sequences, roughly 18% seen once. Sequencing was performed on effector memory CD4+ T cells from blood. Subset meaning: effector memory, CD45RA- CD27-. The receptor source for this set is a human donor in good health.

This clonotype was seen at least ten times. CDR3 DNA: TGTGCCAGCTCACGGGTAGGGGAGAACACTGAAGCTTTCTTT. Its protein is CASSRVGENTEAFF. The rearrangement joins TRBV18 to TRBJ1-1; tentative D call: TRBD1 (5 bases). The germline V gene encodes CDR1 KGHSH and CDR2 LQKENI. Trimming shortened V by 4 bases and J by 1 base, and 10 bases separated the two germline ends. This CDR3 comprises 14 residues. The entire variable domain, with the rest obtained from reference TRBV18 and TRBJ1-1, is as follows: NAGVMQNPRHLVRRRGQEARLRCSPMKGHSHVYWYRQLPEEGLKFMVYLQKENIIDESGMPKERFSAEFPKEGPSILRIQQVVRGDSAAYFCASSRVGENTEAFFGQGTRLTVV.

The V call is TRBV6-6, the J call TRBJ2-7; TRBD1 is a possible D gene (6 bases). CDR3 length: 13 amino acids. V lost 2 bases and J lost 2, with 7 bases in between. The germline CDR1 and CDR2 sequences are MNHNY and SVGAGI (reference sequence). In DNA form, the CDR3 reads TGTGCCAGCAGTTACGGGACAACCTACGAGCAGTACTTC. Its protein is CASSYGTTYEQYF.

This clonotype appeared a few times. This chain joins TRBV7-6 and TRBJ1-1, with TRBD1 matching 9 bases. Trimming removed 4 bases from V and 5 bases from J; junction bases left unmatched: 11. Germline V gene sequence: CDR1 SGHVS, CDR2 FNYEAQ. The CDR3 contains 16 residues. The CDR3 region has the DNA TGTGCCAGCAGCTCGCCGGGACAGGGATCGAGGACTGAAGCTTTCTTT. Its translation is CASSSPGQGSRTEAFF. Full variable domain (remainder filled in from reference TRBV7-6 and TRBJ1-1): GAGVSQSPRYKVTKRGQDVALRCDPISGHVSLYWYRQALGQGPEFLTYFNYEAQQDKSGLPNDRFSAERPEGSISTLTIQRTEQRDSAMYRCASSSPGQGSRTEAFFGQGTRLTVV.

This chain connects TRBV20-1 to TRBJ2-1; D not resolved. V lost 3 bases and J 11 bases, leaving 11 bases between the germline ends. The CDR3 covers 11 residues. Germline CDR1 reads DFQATT; CDR2 reads SNEGSKA (reference sequence). The CDR3 protein is CSASFENKQFF. CDR3 DNA sequence: TGCAGTGCTAGTTTCGAGAATAAGCAGTTCTTC.

This clonotype has only a few counts. The chain links TRBV20-1 to TRBJ2-1; the match to TRBD2 covers 13 bases. Trimming took 3 bases from V and 8 from J; bases not matched to a gene: 7. Germline CDR1 reads DFQATT; CDR2 reads SNEGSKA (reference sequence). The length of the CDR3 is 15 residues. The CDR3 sequence is CSARSLAGGPYEQFF. In DNA form, the CDR3 reads TGCAGTGCTAGGTCACTAGCGGGAGGGCCGTATGAGCAGTTCTTC.

V gene TRBV19 combines with J gene TRBJ1-5, with a possible D match to TRBD1 (5 bases). The CDR3 is 17 residues long. Trimming removed 3 bases at V and 2 bases at J, with 17 bases between. CDR1 and CDR2 (germline): LNHDA, SQIVND (reference sequence). The CDR3 loop reads CASSIDFGTGRNQPQHF. CDR3 DNA sequence: TGTGCCAGTAGTATTGATTTCGGTACAGGTCGCAATCAGCCCCAGCATTTT.

The table lists this clonotype with many counts. V and J are TRBV10-3 and TRBJ2-1; 12 nucleotides match TRBD2. J lost 6 bases, V lost 6 bases, and 9 bases had no gene match. Germline V gene sequence: CDR1 ENHRY, CDR2 SYGVKD. This CDR3 is built from 16 residues. The CDR3 spells CAISRGLAGISNEQFF. For the CDR3, the DNA is TGTGCCATCAGCAGAGGACTAGCGGGAATAAGCAATGAGCAGTTCTTC.

The chain is built from TRBV12-3 or TRBV12-4 and TRBJ1-5; TRBD1 is a possible D gene (5 bases). V was pared by 3 bases and J by 0 bases, with 30 bases between. The CDR3 runs to 22 residues. CDR3 region: CASSFVLRVHFGADYSNQPQHF. As DNA, the CDR3 is TGTGCCAGCAGTTTCGTTCTCAGGGTGCACTTCGGGGCTGATTATAGCAATCAGCCCCAGCATTTT.

Concerning this clonotype: Since a much larger clone is just one base distant, this may be a read error. The chain employs TRBV2 and TRBJ1-5; a weak D match, TRBD1 (5 bases). Germline CDR1 and CDR2: SNHLY and FYNNEI. CDR3 length: 15 amino acids. V lost 0 bases and J 11 bases, leaving 17 bases between the germline ends. The chain's CDR3 is CASSEAARGFGTQHF. The CDR3 bases are TGTGCCAGCAGTGAAGCGGCAAGGGGATTCGGGACCCAGCATTTT. Together with reference TRBV2 and TRBJ1-5, the CDR3 gives the full variable domain: EPEVTQTPSHQVTQMGQEVILRCVPISNHLYFYWYRQILGQKVEFLVSFYNNEISEKSEIFDDQFSVERPDGSNFTLKIRSTKLEDSAMYFCASSEAARGFGTQHFGDGTRLSIL.

The genes are TRBV30 and TRBJ1-2, with D perhaps TRBD1 (5 bases). Trimming took off 0 bases at V and 7 bases at J, with 12 bases between the two ends. CDR1 is GTSNPN, CDR2 SVGIG, per germline (reference sequence). This CDR3 is built from 13 residues. CDR3 region: CAWSVLGGGGYTF. Here the CDR3 DNA reads TGTGCCTGGAGTGTACTGGGGGGAGGTGGCTACACCTTC. The full variable domain, rest sourced from reference TRBV30 and TRBJ1-2, is SQTIHQWPATLVQPVGSPLSLECTVEGTSNPNLYWYRQAAGRGLQLLFYSVGIGQISSEVPQNLSASRPQDRQFILSSKKLLLSDSGFYLCAWSVLGGGGYTFGSGTRLTVV.

This clonotype turned up a few times. The V gene is TRBV28, the J gene TRBJ1-1; D possibly corresponds to TRBD1 (6 bases). Between the trimmed V and J ends, which lost 7 bases and 3 bases, there was a span of 12 bases. Germline V gene data show CDR1 as MDHEN and CDR2 as SYDVKM. CDR3 length: 13 residues. The DNA of the CDR3 is TGTGCCAGCACAGGGGCTTTGGACACTGAAGCTTTCTTT. Encoded protein: CASTGALDTEAFF. Filled out from reference TRBV28 and TRBJ1-1, the complete variable domain reads DVKVTQSSRYLVKRTGEKVFLECVQDMDHENMFWYRQDPGLGLRLIYFSYDVKMKEKGDIPEGYSVSREKKERFSLILESASTNQTSMYLCASTGALDTEAFFGQGTRLTVV.

This clonotype has only a few counts. V is TRBV4-1 and J is TRBJ2-4; D not resolved. The CDR3 consists of 21 residues. The V gene lost 1 base and the J gene lost 0 bases, with 25 bases spanning the gap. The germline CDR1 and CDR2 sequences are MGHRA and YSYEKL. CDR3 nucleotides: TGCGCCAGCAGCCAAGGGGCGGTCCCTGGTAGGCAGACTCTAGCCAAAAACATTCAGTACTTC. Its protein product is CASSQGAVPGRQTLAKNIQYF.

This clonotype was observed many times. The rearrangement uses TRBV20-1 and TRBJ2-7; no reliable D call. V lost 3 bases to trimming and J lost 3 bases, with 9 bases between them. Looked up from germline, CDR1 is DFQATT and CDR2 is SNEGSKA (reference sequence). The CDR3 contains 12 residues. The CDR3 DNA is TGCAGTGCTAGTCTCGGGCTCTACGAGCAGTACTTC. It specifies CSASLGLYEQYF.